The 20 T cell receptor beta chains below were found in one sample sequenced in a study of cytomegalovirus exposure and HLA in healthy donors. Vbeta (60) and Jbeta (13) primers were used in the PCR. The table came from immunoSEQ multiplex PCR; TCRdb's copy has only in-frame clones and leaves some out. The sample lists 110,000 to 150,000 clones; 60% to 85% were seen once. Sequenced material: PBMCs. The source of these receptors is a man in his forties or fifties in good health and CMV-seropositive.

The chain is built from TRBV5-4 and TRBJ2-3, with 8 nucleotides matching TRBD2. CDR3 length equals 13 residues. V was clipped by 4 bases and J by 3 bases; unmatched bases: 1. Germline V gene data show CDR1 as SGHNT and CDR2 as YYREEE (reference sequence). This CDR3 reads CASSRGGTDTQYF. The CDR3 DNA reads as TGTGCCAGCAGCCGGGGGGGAACAGATACGCAGTATTTT.

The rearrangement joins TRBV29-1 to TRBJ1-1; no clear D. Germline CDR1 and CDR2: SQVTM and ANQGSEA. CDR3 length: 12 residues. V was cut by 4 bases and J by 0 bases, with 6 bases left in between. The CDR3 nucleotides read TGCAGCGTTGTATCCGTGAACACTGAAGCTTTCTTT. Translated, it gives CSVVSVNTEAFF.

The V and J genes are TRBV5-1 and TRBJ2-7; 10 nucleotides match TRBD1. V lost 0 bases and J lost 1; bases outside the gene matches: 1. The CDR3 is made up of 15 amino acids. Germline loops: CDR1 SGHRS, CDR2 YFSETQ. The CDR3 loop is CASSLGTGGSYEQYF. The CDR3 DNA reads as TGCGCCAGCAGCTTGGGGACAGGGGGATCCTACGAGCAGTACTTC.

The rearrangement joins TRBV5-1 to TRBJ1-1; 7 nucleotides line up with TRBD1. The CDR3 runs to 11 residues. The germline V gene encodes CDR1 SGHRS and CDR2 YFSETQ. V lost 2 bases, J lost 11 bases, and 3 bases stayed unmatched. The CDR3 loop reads CASSLTGEAFF. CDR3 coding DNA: TGCGCCAGCAGCTTAACAGGGGAGGCTTTCTTT.

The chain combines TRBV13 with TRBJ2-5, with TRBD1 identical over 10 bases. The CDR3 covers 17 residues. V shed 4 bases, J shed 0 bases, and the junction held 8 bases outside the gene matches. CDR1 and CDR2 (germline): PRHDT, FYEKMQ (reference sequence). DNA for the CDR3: TGTGCCAGCAGCTCCCCCACGGGACAGGGGAACCAAGAGACCCAGTACTTC. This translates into CASSSPTGQGNQETQYF.

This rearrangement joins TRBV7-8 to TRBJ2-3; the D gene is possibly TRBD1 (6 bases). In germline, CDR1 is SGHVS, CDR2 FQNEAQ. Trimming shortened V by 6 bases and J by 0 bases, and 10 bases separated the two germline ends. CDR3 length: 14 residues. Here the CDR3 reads CASRYRESTDTQYF. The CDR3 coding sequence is TGTGCCAGCAGATACAGGGAGAGCACAGATACGCAGTATTTT.

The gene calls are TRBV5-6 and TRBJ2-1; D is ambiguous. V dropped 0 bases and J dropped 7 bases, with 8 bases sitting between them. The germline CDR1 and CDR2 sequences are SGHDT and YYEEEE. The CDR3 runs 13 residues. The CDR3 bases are TGTGCCAGCAGCTTGGCCTCAGTAAATGAGCAGTTCTTC. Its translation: CASSLASVNEQFF.

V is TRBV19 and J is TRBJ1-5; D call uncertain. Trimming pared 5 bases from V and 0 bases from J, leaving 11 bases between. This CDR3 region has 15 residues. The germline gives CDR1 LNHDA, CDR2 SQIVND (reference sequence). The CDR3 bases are TGTGCCAGTAGTCTCGTCGGTTATAGCAATCAGCCCCAGCATTTT. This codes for CASSLVGYSNQPQHF.

CDR3 sequence (DNA): TGTGCCAGCAGTGCCCAGGCCTATAATCAGCCCCAGCATTTT. Encoded protein: CASSAQAYNQPQHF. This sequence joins TRBV28 and TRBJ1-5; no firm D call. Germline values: CDR1 MDHEN, CDR2 SYDVKM. V gave up 5 bases and J gave up 4 bases, with 12 bases separating them. The CDR3 extends over 14 amino acids. Filled out from reference TRBV28 and TRBJ1-5, the complete variable domain reads DVKVTQSSRYLVKRTGEKVFLECVQDMDHENMFWYRQDPGLGLRLIYFSYDVKMKEKGDIPEGYSVSREKKERFSLILESASTNQTSMYLCASSAQAYNQPQHFGDGTRLSIL.

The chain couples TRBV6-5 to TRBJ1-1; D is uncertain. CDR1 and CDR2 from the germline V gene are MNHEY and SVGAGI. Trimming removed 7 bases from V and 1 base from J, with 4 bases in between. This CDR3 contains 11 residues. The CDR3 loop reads CASMRNTEAFF. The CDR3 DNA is TGTGCCAGCATGAGGAACACTGAAGCTTTCTTT.

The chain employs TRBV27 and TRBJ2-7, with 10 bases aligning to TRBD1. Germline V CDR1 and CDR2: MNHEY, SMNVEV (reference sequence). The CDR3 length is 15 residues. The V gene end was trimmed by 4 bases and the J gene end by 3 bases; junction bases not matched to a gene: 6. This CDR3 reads CASSSRGQGGYEQYF. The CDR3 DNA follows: TGTGCCAGCAGTTCCCGCGGACAGGGGGGCTACGAGCAGTACTTC.

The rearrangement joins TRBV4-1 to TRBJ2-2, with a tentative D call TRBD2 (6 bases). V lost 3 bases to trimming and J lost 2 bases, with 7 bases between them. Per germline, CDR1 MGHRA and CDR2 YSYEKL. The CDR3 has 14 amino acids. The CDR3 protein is CASSQDYNTGELFF. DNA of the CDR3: TGCGCCAGCAGCCAGGACTATAACACCGGGGAGCTGTTTTTT.

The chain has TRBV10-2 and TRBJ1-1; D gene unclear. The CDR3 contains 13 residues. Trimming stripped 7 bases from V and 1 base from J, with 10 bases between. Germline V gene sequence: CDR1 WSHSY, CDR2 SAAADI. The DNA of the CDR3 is TGCGCCAGCACCCACGGAGGGAACACTGAAGCTTTCTTT. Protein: CASTHGGNTEAFF.

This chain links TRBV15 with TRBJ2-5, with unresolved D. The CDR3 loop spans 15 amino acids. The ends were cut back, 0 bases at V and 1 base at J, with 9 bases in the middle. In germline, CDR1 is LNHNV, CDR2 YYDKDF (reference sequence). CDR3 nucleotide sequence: TGTGCCACCAGCAGAGATCGAGACTTCCAAGAGACCCAGTACTTC. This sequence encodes CATSRDRDFQETQYF. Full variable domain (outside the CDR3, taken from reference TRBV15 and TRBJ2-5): DAMVIQNPRYQVTQFGKPVTLSCSQTLNHNVMYWYQQKSSQAPKLLFHYYDKDFNNEADTPDNFQSRRPNTSFCFLDIRSPGLGDTAMYLCATSRDRDFQETQYFGPGTRLLVL.

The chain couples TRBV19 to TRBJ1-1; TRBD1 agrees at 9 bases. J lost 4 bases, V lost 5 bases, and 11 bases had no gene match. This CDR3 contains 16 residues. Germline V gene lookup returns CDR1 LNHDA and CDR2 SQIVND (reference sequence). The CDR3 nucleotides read TGTGCCAGTAGTCTAACAGGGGGCGCTTCCGCCACTGAAGCTTTCTTT. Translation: CASSLTGGASATEAFF.

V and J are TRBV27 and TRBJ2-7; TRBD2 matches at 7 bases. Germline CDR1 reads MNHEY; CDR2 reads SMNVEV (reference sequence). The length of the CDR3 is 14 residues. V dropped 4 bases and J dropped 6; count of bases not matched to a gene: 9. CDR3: CASSSLGTKGEQYF. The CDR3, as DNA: TGTGCCAGCAGTTCCCTCGGGACTAAGGGCGAGCAGTACTTC.

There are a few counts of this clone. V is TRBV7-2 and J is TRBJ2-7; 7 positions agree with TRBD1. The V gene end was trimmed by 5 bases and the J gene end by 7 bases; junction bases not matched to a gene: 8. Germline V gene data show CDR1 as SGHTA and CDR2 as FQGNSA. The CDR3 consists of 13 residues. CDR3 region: CASSQITGAEQYF. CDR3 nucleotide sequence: TGTGCCAGCAGCCAGATCACAGGGGCTGAGCAGTACTTC. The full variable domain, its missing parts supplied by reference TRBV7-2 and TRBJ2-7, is GAGVSQSPSNKVTEKGKDVELRCDPISGHTALYWYRQSLGQGLEFLIYFQGNSAPDKSGLPSDRFSAERTGGSVSTLTIQRTQQEDSAVYLCASSQITGAEQYFGPGTRLTVT.

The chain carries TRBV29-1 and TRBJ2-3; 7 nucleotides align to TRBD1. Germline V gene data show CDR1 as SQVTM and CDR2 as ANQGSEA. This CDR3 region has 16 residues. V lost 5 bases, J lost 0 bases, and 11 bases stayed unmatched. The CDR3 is CSVTLFRDSSTDTQYF. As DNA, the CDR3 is TGCAGCGTTACTTTATTTAGGGACAGCAGCACAGATACGCAGTATTTT.

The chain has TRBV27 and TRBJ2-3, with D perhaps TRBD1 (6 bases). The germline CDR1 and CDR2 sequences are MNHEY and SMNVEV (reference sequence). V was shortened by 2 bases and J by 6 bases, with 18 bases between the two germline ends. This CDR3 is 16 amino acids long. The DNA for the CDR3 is TGTGCCAGCAGTTTACGGGGACACGGCTTTCTGGATACGCAGTATTTT. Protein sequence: CASSLRGHGFLDTQYF.

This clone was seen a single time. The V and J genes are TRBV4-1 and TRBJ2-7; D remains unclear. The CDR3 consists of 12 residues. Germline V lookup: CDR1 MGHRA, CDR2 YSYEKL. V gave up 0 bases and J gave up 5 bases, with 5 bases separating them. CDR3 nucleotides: TGCGCCAGCAGCCAAGATCAGGACGAGCAGTACTTC. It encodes CASSQDQDEQYF.